This T cell receptor beta chain stems from a study of blood T cell repertoires in COVID-19. Study overall: Whether acute or convalescent, the COVID-19 samples came from the United States, Italy and Spain. T cells, B-cell-depleted T cells, or PBMCs provided the cDNA or gDNA that served as material.

The V gene lost 8 bases and the J gene lost 0 bases, with 13 bases spanning the gap. Germline CDR1 is ENHRY and CDR2 is SYGVKD. The CDR3 totals 14 residues. Original analysis: For nucleated cells, counts were estimated from reference gene primer amplification. Clones were sequenced by immunoSEQ multiplex PCR, and TCRdb holds only the in-frame ones, with some missing. The V and J calls and the clone size are those of that table, but D and trimming were determined from the DNA. Of approximately 120,000 clones in the sample, 70% to 90% are singletons; the top ten hold approximately 16%. The chain links TRBV10-3 to TRBJ1-2; TRBD1 might be the D (5 bases). The sequencing sample was made of peripheral blood. The source is a woman aged 45-65 years who had recovered from COVID-19. CDR3 nucleotides: TGTGCCATCGGTGGTTTAGGGGCTAACTATGGCTACACCTTC. Encoded protein: CAIGGLGANYGYTF.